The rows below give T cell receptor beta chains drawn from one sample of a study of blood T cells in healthy people across ages. TCRdb re-called the 5' RACE reads through MiXCR, storing one row per CDR3 protein. The top ten clones hold less than 3.5% of a sample with approximately 780,000 distinct CDR3 sequences, more than 25% of them seen once. Separately, the same data were catalogued under a study of T cells of mothers and their children.

Sequencing was performed on blood. All receptors derive from a boy aged 5-17 years in good health. Both conserved end residues are part of each CDR3. The D gene is left open where the match is weak. Some rows mark clone size as missing; the rest say once, few, many or name a class of expanded clone.

V	D	J	size	CDR3	DNA
TRBV7-3	TRBD2	TRBJ2-5	.	CASSAGLAGATQYF	TGTGCCAGCAGCGCGGGACTAGCCGGGGCAACCCAGTACTTC
TRBV20-1	TRBD2	TRBJ2-3	few	CSARDPQRAGGDTQYF	TGCAGTGCTAGAGATCCCCAGCGGGCGGGGGGGGATACGCAGTATTTT
TRBV5-5	TRBD1	TRBJ2-7	.	CASETGTGGHEQYF	TGTGCCAGCGAGACCGGGACAGGGGGCCACGAGCAGTACTTC
TRBV24-1	TRBD1	TRBJ1-2	.	CATSGGQDFYGYTF	TGTGCCACCAGTGGGGGACAGGACTTCTATGGCTACACCTTC
TRBV7-3	.	TRBJ2-6	few	CASSFTAMKSSGANVLTF	TGTGCCAGCAGCTTCACAGCGATGAAGAGCTCTGGGGCCAACGTCCTGACTTTC
TRBV30	.	TRBJ2-1	.	CAWRWTWPKLSSYNEQFF	TGTGCCTGGAGGTGGACTTGGCCGAAACTAAGCTCCTACAATGAGCAGTTCTTC
TRBV4-1	TRBD1	TRBJ1-1	.	CASSLIRGPGNSEAFF	TGCGCCAGCAGCCTTATCAGGGGGCCGGGGAACAGTGAAGCTTTCTTT
TRBV20-1	TRBD1	TRBJ2-5	.	CSADRVVGETQYF	TGCAGTGCTGACAGGGTAGTTGGAGAGACCCAGTACTTC
TRBV27	TRBD1	TRBJ1-4	few	CASSTRTRGRGEKLFF	TGTGCCAGCAGTACCCGCACCAGGGGGCGCGGTGAAAAACTGTTTTTT
TRBV6-5	TRBD1	TRBJ2-4	.	CASSYDRGAKNIQYF	TGTGCCAGCAGTTACGACAGGGGCGCCAAAAACATTCAGTACTTC
TRBV3-1	TRBD1	TRBJ2-2	.	CASRRTGGNTGELFF	TGTGCCAGCAGGCGGACAGGGGGGAACACCGGGGAGCTGTTTTTT
TRBV5-1	.	TRBJ2-4	.	CASSSGQAIQYF	TGCGCCAGCAGCTCGGGACAAGCCATTCAGTACTTC
TRBV29-1	.	TRBJ2-7	few	CSVREGASYEQYF	TGCAGCGTGAGGGAGGGGGCCTCCTACGAGCAGTACTTC
TRBV28	TRBD1	TRBJ2-3	few	CASSLDRVEGYTQYF	TGTGCCAGCAGCCTCGACAGGGTTGAAGGGTATACGCAGTATTTT
TRBV20-1	.	TRBJ2-2	few	CSATMGGTGELFF	TGCAGTGCTACCATGGGGGGCACCGGGGAGCTGTTTTTT
TRBV5-1	TRBD2	TRBJ2-5	many	CASSLVLAGGQETQYF	TGCGCCAGCAGCTTGGTGCTAGCGGGGGGACAAGAGACCCAGTACTTC
TRBV7-3	.	TRBJ2-1	.	CASSLSRENNEQFF	TGTGCCAGCAGCTTATCCAGGGAGAACAATGAGCAGTTCTTC
TRBV24-1	.	TRBJ2-2	.	CATSVRNTGELFF	TGTGCCACCAGTGTCCGGAACACCGGGGAGCTGTTTTTT